This T cell receptor (beta chain) comes out of a study of OX40 agonist ivuxolimab in advanced cancers. As for the study in general: Patient treatment consisted of intravenous ivuxolimab administration every 2 weeks at 0.01 to 10 mg/kg. Three patients got partial responses; one had hepatocellular carcinoma and two had cutaneous melanoma. Study-wide results and limits: Low clonal expansion, among the lowest seen, marked partial responders at 0.1-3.0 mg/kg.

Comments on this clone: The antigen remains undetermined.

Profiled with immunoSEQ multiplex PCR; TCRdb holds only in-frame clones, not every one. Here the sample spans 25,000 to 35,000 clones, more than 70% being singletons. The sequenced sample was CD4+ or CD8+ T cells sorted from blood, obtained in a trial of the OX40 agonist ivuxolimab. The clonotype originates from an adult with an advanced solid tumor such as melanoma, head and neck, liver or kidney cancer.

The CDR3 spells CARSLDRPSYNSPLHF. The CDR3 region has the DNA TGTGCCAGAAGCTTGGACAGACCCTCCTATAATTCACCCCTCCACTTT. The chain couples TRBV5-3 to TRBJ1-6; unclear D gene. TRBV5-3 is sorted into the ORF group, with uncertain function. V gave up 0 bases and J gave up 0 bases, with 7 bases separating them. The CDR3 length is 16 residues.